These 21 T cell receptor beta chains came from one sample sequenced in a study of blood T cell repertoires in COVID-19. Libraries were prepared by immunoSEQ multiplex PCR; TCRdb keeps only in-frame clonotypes and omits some of them. The table shows about 100,000 clones, with around 90% occurring only once. The sequenced material came from peripheral blood. The receptors originated from a woman aged 25 to 45 with acute or convalescent COVID-19.

The V gene is TRBV19, the J gene TRBJ1-6, with 10 bases fitting TRBD1. There are 14 residues in the CDR3. V was pared by 3 bases and J by 14 bases, with 7 bases of the junction left unmatched. The germline V gene has CDR1 LNHDA and CDR2 SQIVND (reference sequence). Written as DNA, the CDR3 is TGTGCCAGTAGTATCGGACAGGGGGTTGGAGCCCTCCACTTT. This sequence encodes CASSIGQGVGALHF.

The chain employs TRBV6-6 and TRBJ1-1; TRBD1 aligns across 11 bases. The junction had 9 bases not matched to a gene; V was cut back by 5 bases and J by 4 bases. Germline-derived CDR1 and CDR2 are MNHNY and SVGAGI (reference sequence). This CDR3 is 16 amino acids long. DNA for the CDR3: TGTGCCAGCAGTCGGGACAGGGGGTCTCGGAGCACTGAAGCTTTCTTT. Protein sequence: CASSRDRGSRSTEAFF.

The chain uses TRBV10-3 and TRBJ1-1, with a tentative D call TRBD1 (5 bases). V lost 11 bases and J 4 bases, leaving 14 bases between the germline ends. The germline gives CDR1 ENHRY, CDR2 SYGVKD. This CDR3 is built from 12 residues. In nucleotides, the CDR3 is TGTGCCTCTTCAGGGAGGAGCACTGAAGCTTTCTTT. It translates to CASSGRSTEAFF.

The chain is built from TRBV28 and TRBJ2-7, with a weak D call TRBD1 (6 bases). This CDR3 region has 16 residues. Germline loops: CDR1 MDHEN, CDR2 SYDVKM. V was cut by 4 bases and J by 3 bases, with 19 bases left in between. CDR3 coding DNA: TGTGCCAGCAGTTCACAACATGGTACAGGGCTCTACGAGCAGTACTTC. Protein sequence: CASSSQHGTGLYEQYF. The full variable domain, its missing parts supplied by reference TRBV28 and TRBJ2-7, is DVKVTQSSRYLVKRTGEKVFLECVQDMDHENMFWYRQDPGLGLRLIYFSYDVKMKEKGDIPEGYSVSREKKERFSLILESASTNQTSMYLCASSSQHGTGLYEQYFGPGTRLTVT.

The chain uses TRBV19 and TRBJ1-1; TRBD1 agrees at 7 bases. This CDR3 has 13 residues. V gave up 5 bases and J gave up 0 bases; unmatched junction bases: 0. From germline, CDR1 is LNHDA and CDR2 SQIVND (reference sequence). The CDR3 DNA reads as TGTGCCAGTAGTGGGACAGTGAACACTGAAGCTTTCTTT. Protein product: CASSGTVNTEAFF.

The chain carries TRBV27 and TRBJ1-4, with 8 bases lining up with TRBD1. Unmatched junction bases numbered 5, after V lost 6 bases and J lost 5 bases. This CDR3 contains 14 residues. Germline CDR1 MNHEY, CDR2 SMNVEV (reference sequence). The CDR3 is CASSRTGLNEKLFF. The CDR3 coding sequence is TGTGCCAGCAGCCGGACAGGGCTGAATGAAAAACTGTTTTTT.

V and J are TRBV5-4 and TRBJ1-2; the D is unclear. The CDR3 spans 13 residues. The V end was cut by 0 bases, the J end by 6 bases, with 9 bases between. Germline V lookup: CDR1 SGHNT, CDR2 YYREEE (reference sequence). CDR3 nucleotides: TGTGCCAGCAGCTTGGTACCAGGTGATGGCTACACCTTC. Translating it yields CASSLVPGDGYTF.

V usage is TRBV4-1 and J usage is TRBJ2-2; 11 bases line up with TRBD2. This CDR3 contains 17 residues. The J segment lost 5 bases and the V segment lost 0 bases, leaving 5 bases of the junction unmatched. Per the germline V gene, CDR1 is MGHRA and CDR2 is YSYEKL. CDR3 sequence reads: CASSQETLAGGTGELFF. The DNA of the CDR3 is TGCGCCAGCAGCCAAGAAACTCTAGCGGGAGGTACCGGGGAGCTGTTTTTT.

The V gene is TRBV5-5, the J gene TRBJ1-5, with a tentative D call TRBD1 (5 bases). Germline CDR1 and CDR2: SGHKS and YYEKEE (reference sequence). With 4 bases removed from V and 4 bases from J, the gap between germline ends came to 15 bases. The CDR3 length is 15 residues. The CDR3 reads CASSLESGVNQPQHF. As DNA, the CDR3 is TGTGCCAGCAGCCTAGAATCGGGGGTAAATCAGCCCCAGCATTTT.

The chain joins TRBV19 to TRBJ1-1; TRBD1 matches at 9 bases. The V gene end was trimmed by 5 bases and the J gene end by 5 bases; junction bases not matched to a gene: 9. Germline values: CDR1 LNHDA, CDR2 SQIVND (reference sequence). The CDR3 is 15 residues long. CDR3 in amino acids: CASSFQTGGWTEAFF. The CDR3 DNA reads TGTGCCAGTAGTTTCCAGACAGGGGGATGGACTGAAGCTTTCTTT.

The V gene is TRBV9, the J gene TRBJ1-2, with TRBD1 matching 8 bases. CDR3 size: 13 residues. The germline CDR1 and CDR2 sequences are SGDLS and YYNGEE. After removal of 6 bases from V and 6 bases from J, the junction contained 7 bases not matched to a gene. In DNA form, the CDR3 reads TGTGCCAGCACCAAACAGGGGGTTGATGGCTACACCTTC. Its translation: CASTKQGVDGYTF.

The rearrangement links TRBV20-1 to TRBJ2-5; 12 nucleotides match TRBD2. V lost 3 bases to trimming and J lost 4 bases; unmatched junction nucleotides: 9. Germline V gives CDR1 DFQATT, CDR2 SNEGSKA (reference sequence). The length of the CDR3 is 16 residues. The CDR3 spells CSASSFLAGGVETQYF. The CDR3 nucleotides read TGCAGTGCTAGTTCTTTTCTAGCGGGGGGGGTAGAGACCCAGTACTTC.

The CDR3 sequence is CASSVTKDRISLAGTGWDEQFF. For the CDR3, the DNA is TGTGCCAGCAGCGTAACTAAAGACAGGATAAGTCTAGCGGGAACGGGTTGGGATGAGCAGTTCTTC. This sequence joins TRBV9 and TRBJ2-1; 9 bases map to TRBD2. J gave up 8 bases and V 1 base, and 28 bases lay outside the gene matches. Germline V gene lookup returns CDR1 SGDLS and CDR2 YYNGEE. This CDR3 spans 22 amino acids.

The chain is built from TRBV6-2 or TRBV6-3 and TRBJ2-3; 8 bases line up with TRBD2. V was clipped by 6 bases and J by 5 bases; unmatched bases: 10. The germline gives CDR1 MNHEY, CDR2 SVGEGT. The CDR3 contains 15 residues. The CDR3 reads CASSPGGGLGDTQYF. The CDR3 DNA sequence: TGTGCCAGCAGCCCGGGCGGGGGGCTTGGAGATACGCAGTATTTT.

This sequence joins TRBV7-4 and TRBJ2-7, with TRBD2 identical over 12 bases. The CDR3 spans 16 residues. Germline CDR1 SGHVT, CDR2 SQSDAQ. Trimming at V came to 3 bases and at J to 2 bases, leaving 5 bases not matched to a gene. DNA for the CDR3: TGTGCCAGCAGCTTTGCACTAGCGGGGGGAACCTACGAGCAGTACTTC. This sequence encodes CASSFALAGGTYEQYF.

The table lists this clone with a few counts. The chain employs TRBV20-1 and TRBJ2-2; 7 bases match TRBD1. Looked up from germline, CDR1 is DFQATT and CDR2 is SNEGSKA (reference sequence). The CDR3 is made up of 15 amino acids. V gave up 3 bases and J gave up 3 bases; unmatched junction bases: 7. The CDR3 DNA reads as TGCAGTGCTAGTGAACAGGGGCTGTACACCGGGGAGCTGTTTTTT. Translated: CSASEQGLYTGELFF.

The chain recombines TRBV21-1 with TRBJ1-5. TRBV21-1 is tagged as a pseudogene. The CDR3 runs 16 residues. CDR3 amino acids: CASSKDSRGCNQPQHF. The CDR3 nucleotides are TGTGCCAGCAGCAAAGACTCGCGGGGTTGCAATCAGCCCCAGCATTTT.

This chain joins TRBV2 and TRBJ1-1; no clear D. The CDR3 consists of 13 residues. Germline-derived CDR1 and CDR2 are SNHLY and FYNNEI. V was clipped by 4 bases and J by 0 bases, with 6 bases between them. The DNA for the CDR3 is TGTGCCAGCAGTGGGCAGATGAACACTGAAGCTTTCTTT. Translating gives CASSGQMNTEAFF.

This chain links TRBV19 with TRBJ1-4; 8 bases are shared with TRBD1. Looked up from germline, CDR1 is LNHDA and CDR2 is SQIVND (reference sequence). V was clipped by 4 bases and J by 10 bases; unmatched bases: 8. This CDR3 contains 14 residues. The CDR3 spells CASSTQGEFGKLFF. The CDR3 coding sequence is TGTGCCAGTAGTACACAGGGGGAATTTGGAAAACTGTTTTTT.

The J gene is TRBJ1-2, the V gene TRBV4-1, with 8 bases matching TRBD1. The length of the CDR3 is 15 residues. The V and J ends lost 1 base and 7 bases, in that order; junction bases with no gene match: 8. In germline, CDR1 is MGHRA, CDR2 YSYEKL. The CDR3 spells CASSQASTGGSGYTF. CDR3 DNA sequence: TGCGCCAGCAGCCAAGCTAGTACAGGGGGTAGTGGCTACACCTTC.

The J gene is TRBJ1-2, the V gene TRBV30; no firm D call. CDR3 length equals 12 residues. V gave up 3 bases and J gave up 5 bases, with 10 bases separating them. Per germline, CDR1 GTSNPN and CDR2 SVGIG (reference sequence). The CDR3 sequence is CAWRAVAYGYTF. The DNA of the CDR3 is TGTGCCTGGAGGGCAGTTGCTTATGGCTACACCTTC.